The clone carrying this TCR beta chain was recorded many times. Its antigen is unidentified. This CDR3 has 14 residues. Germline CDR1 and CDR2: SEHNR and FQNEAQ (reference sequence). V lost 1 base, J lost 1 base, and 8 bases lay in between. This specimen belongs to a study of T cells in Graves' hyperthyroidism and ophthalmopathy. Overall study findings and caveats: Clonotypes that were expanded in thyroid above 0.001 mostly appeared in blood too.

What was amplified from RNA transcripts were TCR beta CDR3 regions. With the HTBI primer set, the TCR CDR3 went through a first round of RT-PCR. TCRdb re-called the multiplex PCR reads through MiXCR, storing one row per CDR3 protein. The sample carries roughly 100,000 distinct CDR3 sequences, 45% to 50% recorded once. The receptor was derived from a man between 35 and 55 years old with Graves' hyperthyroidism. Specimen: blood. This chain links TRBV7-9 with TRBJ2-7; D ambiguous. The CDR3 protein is CASSLVAPSYEQYF. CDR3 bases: TGTGCCAGCAGCTTAGTGGCGCCTTCCTACGAGCAGTACTTC. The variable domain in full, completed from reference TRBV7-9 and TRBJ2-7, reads DTGVSQNPRHKITKRGQNVTFRCDPISEHNRLYWYRQTLGQGPEFLTYFQNEAQLEKSRLLSDRFSAERPKGSFSTLEIQRTEQGDSAMYLCASSLVAPSYEQYFGPGTRLTVT.